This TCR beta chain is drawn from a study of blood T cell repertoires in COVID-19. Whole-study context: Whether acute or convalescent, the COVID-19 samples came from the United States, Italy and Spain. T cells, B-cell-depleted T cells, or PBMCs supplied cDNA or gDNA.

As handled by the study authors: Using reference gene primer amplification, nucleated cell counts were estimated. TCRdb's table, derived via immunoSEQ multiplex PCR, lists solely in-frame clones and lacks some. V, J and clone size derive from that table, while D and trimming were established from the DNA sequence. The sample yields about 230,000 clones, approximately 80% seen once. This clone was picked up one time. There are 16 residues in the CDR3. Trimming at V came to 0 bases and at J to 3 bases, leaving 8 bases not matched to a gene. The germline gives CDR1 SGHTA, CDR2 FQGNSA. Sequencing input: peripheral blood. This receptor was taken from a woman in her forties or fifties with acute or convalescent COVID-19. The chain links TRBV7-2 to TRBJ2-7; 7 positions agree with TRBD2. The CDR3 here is CASSLAFSGGSYEQYF. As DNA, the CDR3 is TGTGCCAGCAGCTTAGCGTTTTCGGGAGGTAGCTACGAGCAGTACTTC.